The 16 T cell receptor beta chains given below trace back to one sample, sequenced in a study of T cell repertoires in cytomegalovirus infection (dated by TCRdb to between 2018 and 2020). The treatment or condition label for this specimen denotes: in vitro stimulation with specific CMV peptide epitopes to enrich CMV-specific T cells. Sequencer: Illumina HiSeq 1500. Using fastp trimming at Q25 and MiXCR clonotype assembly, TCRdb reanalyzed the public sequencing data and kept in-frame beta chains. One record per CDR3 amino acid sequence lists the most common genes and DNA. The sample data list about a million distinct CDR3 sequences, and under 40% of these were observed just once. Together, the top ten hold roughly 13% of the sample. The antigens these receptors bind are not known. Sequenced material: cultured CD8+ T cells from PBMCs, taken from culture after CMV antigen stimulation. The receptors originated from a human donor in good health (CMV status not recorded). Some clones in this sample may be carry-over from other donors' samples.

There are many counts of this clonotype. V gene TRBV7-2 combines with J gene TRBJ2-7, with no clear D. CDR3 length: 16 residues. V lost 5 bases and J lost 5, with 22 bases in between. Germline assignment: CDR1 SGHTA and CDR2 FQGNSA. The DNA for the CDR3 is TGTGCCAGCAGCACGTCCCTACCACCCTTAATTCACGAGCAGTACTTC. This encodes CASSTSLPPLIHEQYF.

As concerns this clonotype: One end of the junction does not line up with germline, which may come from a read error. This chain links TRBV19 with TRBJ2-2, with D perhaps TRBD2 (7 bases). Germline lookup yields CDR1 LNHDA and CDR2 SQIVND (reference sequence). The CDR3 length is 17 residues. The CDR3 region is CASSTPLRGPNTGKLFF. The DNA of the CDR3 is TGTGCCAGTAGTACCCCCCTGCGGGGGCCTAACACCGGGAAGCTGTTTTTT.

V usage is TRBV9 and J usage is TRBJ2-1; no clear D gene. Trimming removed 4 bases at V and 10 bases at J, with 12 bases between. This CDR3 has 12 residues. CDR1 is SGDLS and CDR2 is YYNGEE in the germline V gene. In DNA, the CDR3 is TGTGCCAGCAGCCAGCCCAGTTACGAGCAGTTCTTC. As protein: CASSQPSYEQFF.

The CDR3 region has the DNA TGTGCCAGCAGTTTATCAGGCTCCGCAGAGACCCAGTACTTC. It specifies CASSLSGSAETQYF. V gene TRBV27 combines with J gene TRBJ2-5; D ambiguous. This CDR3 is 14 amino acids long. Trimming shortened V by 0 bases and J by 4 bases, and 9 bases separated the two germline ends. CDR1 and CDR2 (germline): MNHEY, SMNVEV (reference sequence).

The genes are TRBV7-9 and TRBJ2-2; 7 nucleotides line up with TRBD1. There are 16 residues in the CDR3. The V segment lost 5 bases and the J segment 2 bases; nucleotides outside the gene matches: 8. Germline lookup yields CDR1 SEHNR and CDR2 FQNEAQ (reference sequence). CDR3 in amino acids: CASSQTGPSNTGELFF. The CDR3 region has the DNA TGTGCCAGCAGCCAGACAGGGCCCTCCAACACCGGGGAGCTGTTTTTT.

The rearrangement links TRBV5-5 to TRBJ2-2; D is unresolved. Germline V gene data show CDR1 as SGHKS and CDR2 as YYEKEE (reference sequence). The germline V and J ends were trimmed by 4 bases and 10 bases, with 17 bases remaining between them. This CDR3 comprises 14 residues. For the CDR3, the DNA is TGTGCCAGCAGCCTGGCCCCGGGCCCGGAGGAGCTGTTTTTT. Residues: CASSLAPGPEELFF.

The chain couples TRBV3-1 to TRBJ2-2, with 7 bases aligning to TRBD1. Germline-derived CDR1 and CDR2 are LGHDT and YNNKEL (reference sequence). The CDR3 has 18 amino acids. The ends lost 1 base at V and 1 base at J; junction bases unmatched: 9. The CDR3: CASSQGWNRGKNTGELFF. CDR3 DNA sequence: TGTGCCAGCAGCCAAGGGTGGAACAGGGGAAAGAACACCGGGGAGCTGTTTTTT.

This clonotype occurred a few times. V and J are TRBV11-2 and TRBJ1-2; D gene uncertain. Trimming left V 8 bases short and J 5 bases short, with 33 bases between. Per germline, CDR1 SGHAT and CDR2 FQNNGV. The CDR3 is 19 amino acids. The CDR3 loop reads CASATRPLETLTNGYGYTF. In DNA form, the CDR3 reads TGTGCCAGCGCCACCCGTCCCCTTGAGACACTAACGAACGGGTATGGCTACACCTTC.

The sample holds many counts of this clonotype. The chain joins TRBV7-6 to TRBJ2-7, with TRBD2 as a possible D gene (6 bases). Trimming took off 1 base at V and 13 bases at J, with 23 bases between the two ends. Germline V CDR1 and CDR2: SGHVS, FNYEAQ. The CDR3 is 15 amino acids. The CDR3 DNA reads TGTGCCAGCAGCTTAGATCCCAATGGCAGGGAGGAGTCATACTTC. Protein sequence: CASSLDPNGREESYF.

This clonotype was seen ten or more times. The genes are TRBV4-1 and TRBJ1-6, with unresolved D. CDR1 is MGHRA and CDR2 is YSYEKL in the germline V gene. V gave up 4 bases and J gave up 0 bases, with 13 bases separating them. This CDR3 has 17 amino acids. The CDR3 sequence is CASSLKTMSSYNSPLHF. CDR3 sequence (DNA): TGCGCCAGCAGCCTAAAGACAATGAGCTCCTATAATTCACCCCTCCACTTT.

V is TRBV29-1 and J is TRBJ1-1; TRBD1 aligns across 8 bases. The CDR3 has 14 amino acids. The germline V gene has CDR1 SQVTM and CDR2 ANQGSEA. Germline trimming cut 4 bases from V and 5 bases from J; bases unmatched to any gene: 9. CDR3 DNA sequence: TGCAGCGTTGTGGACAGGGCGAGAGGAACTGAAGCTTTCTTT. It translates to CSVVDRARGTEAFF.

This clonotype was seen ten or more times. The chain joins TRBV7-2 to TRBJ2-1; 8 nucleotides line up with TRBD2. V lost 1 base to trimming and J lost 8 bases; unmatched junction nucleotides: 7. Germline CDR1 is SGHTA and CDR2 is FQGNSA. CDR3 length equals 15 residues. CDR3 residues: CASSLERGGRYEQFF. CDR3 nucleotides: TGTGCCAGCAGCTTAGAGCGCGGGGGGAGGTATGAGCAGTTCTTC.

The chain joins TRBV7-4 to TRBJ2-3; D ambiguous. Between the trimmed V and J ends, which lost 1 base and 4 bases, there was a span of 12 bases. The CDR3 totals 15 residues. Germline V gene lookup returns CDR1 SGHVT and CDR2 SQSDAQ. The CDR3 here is CASSLVSHGADTQYF. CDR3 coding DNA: TGTGCCAGCAGCTTAGTGTCTCATGGGGCAGATACGCAGTATTTT.

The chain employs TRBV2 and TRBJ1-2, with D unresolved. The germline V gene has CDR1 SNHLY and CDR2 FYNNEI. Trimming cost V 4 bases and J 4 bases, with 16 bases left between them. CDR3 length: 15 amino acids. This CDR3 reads CASSVPTEGLYGYTF. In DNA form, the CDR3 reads TGTGCCAGCAGTGTCCCCACGGAGGGTCTCTATGGCTACACCTTC.

CDR3 residues: CASSLATVLAENTGELFF. Here the CDR3 DNA reads TGTGCCAGCAGCTTAGCGACGGTCCTAGCGGAGAACACCGGGGAGCTGTTTTTT. The chain combines TRBV7-8 with TRBJ2-2; TRBD2 matches 7 bases. The length of the CDR3 is 18 residues. Germline-derived CDR1 and CDR2 are SGHVS and FQNEAQ. Losses at the gene ends were 0 bases for V and 1 base for J; bases not matched to a gene: 8.

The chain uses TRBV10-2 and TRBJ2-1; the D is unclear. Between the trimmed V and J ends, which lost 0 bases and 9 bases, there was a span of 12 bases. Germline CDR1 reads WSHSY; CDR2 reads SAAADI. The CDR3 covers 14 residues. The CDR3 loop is CASSESGGSGEQFF. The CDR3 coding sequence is TGCGCCAGCAGTGAGTCCGGCGGATCTGGTGAGCAGTTCTTC.